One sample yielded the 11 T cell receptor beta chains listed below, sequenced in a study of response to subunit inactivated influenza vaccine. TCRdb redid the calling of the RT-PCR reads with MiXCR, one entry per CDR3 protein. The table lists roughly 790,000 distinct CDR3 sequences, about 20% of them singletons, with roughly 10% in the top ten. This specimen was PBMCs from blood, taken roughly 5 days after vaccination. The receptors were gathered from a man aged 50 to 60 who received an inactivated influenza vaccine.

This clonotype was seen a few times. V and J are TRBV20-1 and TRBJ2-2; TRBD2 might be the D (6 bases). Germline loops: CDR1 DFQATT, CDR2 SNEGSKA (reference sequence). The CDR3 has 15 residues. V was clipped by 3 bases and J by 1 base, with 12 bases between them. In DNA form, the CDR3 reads TGCAGTGCTAGGGCAATTAGCGGGAACACCGGGGAGCTGTTTTTT. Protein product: CSARAISGNTGELFF.

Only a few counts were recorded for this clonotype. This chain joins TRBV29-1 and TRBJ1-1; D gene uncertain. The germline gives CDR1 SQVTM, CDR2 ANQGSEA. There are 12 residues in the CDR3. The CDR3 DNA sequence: TGCGGGGTGACACGTTCCGGAACTGAAGCTTTCTTT. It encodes CGVTRSGTEAFF.

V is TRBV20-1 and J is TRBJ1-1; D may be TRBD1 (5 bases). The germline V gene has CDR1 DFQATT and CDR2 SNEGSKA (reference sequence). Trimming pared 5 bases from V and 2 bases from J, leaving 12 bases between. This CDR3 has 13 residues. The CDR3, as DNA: TGCAGTGCTCGGGGCTTGGGAAACACTGAAGCTTTCTTT. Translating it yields CSARGLGNTEAFF.

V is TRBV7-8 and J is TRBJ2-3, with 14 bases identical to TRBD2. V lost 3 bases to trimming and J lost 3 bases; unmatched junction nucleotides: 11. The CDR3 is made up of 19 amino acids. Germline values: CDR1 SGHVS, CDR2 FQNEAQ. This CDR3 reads CASSLKTSGGASGTDTQYF. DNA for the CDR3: TGTGCCAGCAGCTTGAAGACTAGCGGGGGGGCAAGTGGGACAGATACGCAGTATTTT.

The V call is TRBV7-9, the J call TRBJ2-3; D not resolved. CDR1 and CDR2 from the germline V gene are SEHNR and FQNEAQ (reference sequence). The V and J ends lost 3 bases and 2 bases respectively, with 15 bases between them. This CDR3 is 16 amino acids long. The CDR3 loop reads CASSFLSIRDTDTQYF. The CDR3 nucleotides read TGTGCCAGCAGCTTTCTCAGCATCAGAGACACAGATACGCAGTATTTT.

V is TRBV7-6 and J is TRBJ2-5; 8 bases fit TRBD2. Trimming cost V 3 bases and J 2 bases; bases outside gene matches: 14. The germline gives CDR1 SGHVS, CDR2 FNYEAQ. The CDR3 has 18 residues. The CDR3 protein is CASSLGVLAGLQQETQYF. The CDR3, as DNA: TGTGCCAGCAGCTTGGGGGTTTTAGCGGGACTACAGCAAGAGACCCAGTACTTC.

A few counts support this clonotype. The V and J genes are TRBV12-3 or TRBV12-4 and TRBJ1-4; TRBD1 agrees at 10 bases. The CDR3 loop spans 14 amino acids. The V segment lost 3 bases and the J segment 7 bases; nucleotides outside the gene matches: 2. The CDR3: CASSLRTGGEKLFF. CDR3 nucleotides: TGTGCCAGCAGTTTGAGGACAGGGGGTGAAAAACTGTTTTTT.

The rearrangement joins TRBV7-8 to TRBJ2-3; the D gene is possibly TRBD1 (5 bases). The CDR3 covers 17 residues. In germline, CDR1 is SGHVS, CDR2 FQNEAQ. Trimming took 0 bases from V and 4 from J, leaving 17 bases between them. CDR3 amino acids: CASSLARPGLISDTQYF. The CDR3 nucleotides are TGTGCCAGCAGCTTAGCACGTCCAGGGCTGATCTCAGATACGCAGTATTTT.

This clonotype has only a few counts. Written as DNA, the CDR3 is TGCAGCGTGAGACAGGGGATGACTGAAGCTTTCTTT. Its translation is CSVRQGMTEAFF. The rearrangement uses TRBV29-1 and TRBJ1-1, with 8 bases that match TRBD1. CDR1 and CDR2 from the germline V gene are SQVTM and ANQGSEA. The CDR3 consists of 12 residues. V lost 6 bases, J lost 5 bases, and 5 bases stayed unmatched.

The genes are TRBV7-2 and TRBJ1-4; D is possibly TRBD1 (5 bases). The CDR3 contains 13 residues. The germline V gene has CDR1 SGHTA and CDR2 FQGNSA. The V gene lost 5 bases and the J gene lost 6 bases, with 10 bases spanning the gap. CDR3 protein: CASSEGVYEKLFF. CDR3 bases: TGTGCCAGCAGCGAAGGGGTATATGAAAAACTGTTTTTT.

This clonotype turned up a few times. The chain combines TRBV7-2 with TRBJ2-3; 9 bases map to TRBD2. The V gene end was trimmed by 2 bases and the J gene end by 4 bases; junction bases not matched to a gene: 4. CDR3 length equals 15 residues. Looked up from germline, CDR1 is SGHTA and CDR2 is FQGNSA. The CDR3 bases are TGTGCCAGCAGCTTATGGACTAGCGCAGCAGATACGCAGTATTTT. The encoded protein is CASSLWTSAADTQYF.